These 2 T cell receptor beta chains came from one sample sequenced in a study of control samples from healthy donors and cancer patients. The protocol was immunoSEQ multiplex PCR, while the TCRdb copy is restricted to in-frame clones and leaves out a portion. The data show some 40,000 clones, approximately 94% seen once. The sequenced material came from blood. The source of these receptors is a man between 60 and 75 years old in good health.

The V gene is TRBV7-8, the J gene TRBJ2-5, with TRBD1 as a possible D gene (6 bases). Germline CDR1 and CDR2: SGHVS and FQNEAQ. This CDR3 region has 15 residues. Trimming stripped 0 bases from V and 5 bases from J, with 13 bases between. The CDR3 DNA follows: TGTGCCAGCAGCTTAGCCCCACAGGGTATGGAGACCCAGTACTTC. Its translation: CASSLAPQGMETQYF. The full variable domain, in which reference TRBV7-8 and TRBJ2-5 provide the parts outside the CDR3, is GAGVSQSPRYKVAKRGQDVALRCDPISGHVSLFWYQQALGQGPEFLTYFQNEAQLDKSGLPSDRFFAERPEGSVSTLKIQRTQQEDSAVYLCASSLAPQGMETQYFGPGTRLLVL.

The chain carries TRBV2 and TRBJ2-2, with D tentatively TRBD1 (6 bases). The CDR3 length is 15 residues. V lost 6 bases and J 0 bases, leaving 11 bases between the germline ends. The V gene's germline CDR1 is SNHLY and CDR2 FYNNEI. CDR3 residues: CASSDRNANTGELFF. In DNA form, the CDR3 reads TGTGCCAGCAGCGACAGGAACGCGAACACCGGGGAGCTGTTTTTT.